This entry lists 4 T cell receptor beta chains sequenced from one sample in a study of spatial heterogeneity in lung cancer. The time point is: sample taken at primary tumor resection. The study sequenced unsorted whole RNA from tumor, nontumor lung or frozen PBMC. TCRdb fed the 5' RACE reads into MiXCR, producing one record per CDR3 protein. The repertoire consists of tens of thousands of distinct CDR3 sequences, with under 7% occurring once and the leading ten covering about 9.9%. Specimen: PBMCs, collected at surgery. The receptors were gathered from a male donor with early-stage non-small cell lung cancer.

This clonotype was counted many times. V gene TRBV20-1 combines with J gene TRBJ1-1, with D unclear. CDR1 is DFQATT, CDR2 SNEGSKA, per germline (reference sequence). With 4 bases removed from V and 1 base from J, the gap between germline ends came to 7 bases. The CDR3 has 12 residues. The CDR3 region has the DNA TGCAGTGCTATACCCACGAACACTGAAGCTTTCTTT. It is translated as CSAIPTNTEAFF.

In the case of this clonotype: Being one base from a much bigger clone, this may be a read error. In this CDR3 the conserved last residue, phenylalanine or tryptophan, is missing, so a read error is likely. V and J are TRBV7-2 and TRBJ2-7; D unresolved. The CDR3 spans 13 residues. V was clipped by 5 bases and J by 5 bases, with 13 bases between them. CDR1 and CDR2 (germline): SGHTA, FQGNSA. CDR3 nucleotide sequence: TGTGCCAGCAGCCAAAGGGTCCTGCACGAGCAGTACCTC. Translated, it gives CASSQRVLHEQYL.

This clonotype showed up many times. This chain connects TRBV20-1 to TRBJ2-5; maybe TRBD1 (5 bases). This CDR3 spans 15 amino acids. Trimming shortened V by 1 base and J by 3 bases, and 15 bases separated the two germline ends. Per germline, CDR1 DFQATT and CDR2 SNEGSKA (reference sequence). The CDR3 here is CSARVGRVKEETQYF. The CDR3 nucleotides are TGCAGTGCTAGAGTGGGCAGGGTAAAGGAAGAGACCCAGTACTTC.

In its sample, this clonotype was seen many times. The chain couples TRBV28 to TRBJ1-2; 9 bases are a match to TRBD1. Germline loops: CDR1 MDHEN, CDR2 SYDVKM. V shed 5 bases, J shed 4 bases, and the junction held 2 bases outside the gene matches. The CDR3 spans 13 residues. The CDR3, as DNA: TGTGCCAGCAGTGGGGACAGGGTCTATGGCTACACCTTC. It encodes CASSGDRVYGYTF.